Below, 26 T cell receptor beta chains from the same sample are listed, as sequenced in a study of CD8 T cells in Susac syndrome. RNA totalling about 0.45 to 1 ug underwent reverse transcription with random hexamers. TCRdb passed the immunoSEQ multiplex PCR reads through MiXCR, listing each CDR3 protein once. The sample consists of 84,000 or so distinct CDR3 sequences, about 94% of them appearing once. Sequenced material: CD8+ T cells from PBMCs. The origin of the receptors is a human donor with Susac syndrome.

This chain uses TRBV4-3 with TRBJ2-1; 9 nucleotides agree with TRBD2. Germline values: CDR1 LGHNA, CDR2 YSLEER. The CDR3 sequence is 17 residues long. V dropped 0 bases and J dropped 4; count of bases not matched to a gene: 7. The CDR3 nucleotides are TGCGCCAGCAGCCAAGATAGGGCGGGAGGGCCTTACAATGAGCAGTTCTTC. Protein sequence: CASSQDRAGGPYNEQFF.

The V gene is TRBV7-2, the J gene TRBJ2-7; the match to TRBD2 covers 10 bases. Germline CDR1 reads SGHTA; CDR2 reads FQGNSA. V lost 1 base to trimming and J lost 2 bases; unmatched junction nucleotides: 5. CDR3 length equals 16 residues. DNA of the CDR3: TGTGCCAGCAGCTTAGAAGCTAGCGGGAGTCCCTACGAGCAGTACTTC. Translation: CASSLEASGSPYEQYF.

The chain uses TRBV14 and TRBJ2-1; the match to TRBD2 covers 10 bases. J gave up 10 bases and V 0 bases, and 12 bases lay outside the gene matches. Germline V gene lookup returns CDR1 SGHDN and CDR2 FVKESK. This CDR3 contains 17 residues. The CDR3 nucleotides are TGTGCCAGCAGCCAAGATCAAGTGGCTAGCGGGGGTAACGAGCAGTTCTTC. Translated: CASSQDQVASGGNEQFF.

The chain couples TRBV3-1 to TRBJ2-7; D is unclear. The V gene's germline CDR1 is LGHDT and CDR2 YNNKEL (reference sequence). Trimming took 0 bases from V and 2 from J, leaving 20 bases between them. This CDR3 has 18 residues. This chain's CDR3 is CASSQDGFRPEPTYEQYF. The CDR3 bases are TGTGCCAGCAGCCAAGATGGGTTTCGGCCCGAACCAACCTACGAGCAGTACTTC.

The rearrangement joins TRBV20-1 to TRBJ2-7, with D perhaps TRBD1 (5 bases). The CDR3 has 14 amino acids. V was pared by 0 bases and J by 4 bases, with 13 bases between. Germline CDR1 DFQATT, CDR2 SNEGSKA (reference sequence). The CDR3 loop reads CSARDLDRSYEQYF. The CDR3 DNA sequence: TGCAGTGCTAGAGATCTAGACAGAAGTTACGAGCAGTACTTC.

The chain recombines TRBV13 with TRBJ2-3, with TRBD2 identical over 11 bases. Germline loops: CDR1 PRHDT, CDR2 FYEKMQ (reference sequence). This CDR3 spans 15 amino acids. The junction had 3 bases not matched to a gene; V was cut back by 4 bases and J by 3 bases. The CDR3 protein is CASSSGLAETDTQYF. The CDR3 DNA follows: TGTGCCAGCAGCTCGGGACTAGCGGAGACAGATACGCAGTATTTT.

J is TRBJ2-3 and V is TRBV7-6; 9 bases map to TRBD2. CDR1 is SGHVS, CDR2 FNYEAQ, per germline. Losses at the gene ends were 1 base for V and 4 bases for J; bases not matched to a gene: 3. The CDR3 has 15 residues. CDR3 nucleotide sequence: TGTGCCAGCAGCTTAGGACTAGCGGTGGCAGATACGCAGTATTTT. Amino acid sequence: CASSLGLAVADTQYF.

The J gene is TRBJ2-1, the V gene TRBV24-1, with 10 bases that match TRBD2. Germline trimming cut 4 bases from V and 5 bases from J; bases unmatched to any gene: 10. The CDR3 is 17 amino acids. Germline CDR1 KGHDR, CDR2 SFDVKD. CDR3 amino acids: CATSDPGLAFRNNEQFF. As DNA, the CDR3 is TGTGCCACCAGTGACCCGGGACTAGCGTTTCGAAACAATGAGCAGTTCTTC.

The rearrangement links TRBV2 to TRBJ2-1; TRBD2 matches at 9 bases. Germline loops: CDR1 SNHLY, CDR2 FYNNEI. Unmatched junction bases numbered 8, after V lost 3 bases and J lost 8 bases. The CDR3 extends over 15 amino acids. CDR3 DNA: TGTGCCAGCAGTGATATTGGGACTAGCTTGGATGAGCAGTTCTTC. Its translation is CASSDIGTSLDEQFF.

The chain carries TRBV7-8 and TRBJ2-7, with 8 bases matching TRBD1. Per the germline V gene, CDR1 is SGHVS and CDR2 is FQNEAQ. The CDR3 runs to 15 residues. Losses at the gene ends were 5 bases for V and 5 bases for J; bases not matched to a gene: 11. The CDR3 region is CASSPFDRGLNEQYF. The CDR3 nucleotides read TGTGCCAGCAGCCCGTTTGACAGGGGATTAAACGAGCAGTACTTC. The full variable domain, its missing parts supplied by reference TRBV7-8 and TRBJ2-7, is GAGVSQSPRYKVAKRGQDVALRCDPISGHVSLFWYQQALGQGPEFLTYFQNEAQLDKSGLPSDRFFAERPEGSVSTLKIQRTQQEDSAVYLCASSPFDRGLNEQYFGPGTRLTVT.

The chain employs TRBV19 and TRBJ2-2; a possible D gene is TRBD1 (5 bases). CDR1 and CDR2 from the germline V gene are LNHDA and SQIVND (reference sequence). The CDR3 spans 15 residues. Trimming removed 5 bases from V and 0 bases from J, with 10 bases in between. In DNA form, the CDR3 reads TGTGCCAGTAGTTCGTCCAGGGCGAACACCGGGGAGCTGTTTTTT. It is translated as CASSSSRANTGELFF.

The chain employs TRBV6-5 and TRBJ2-7, with a possible D match to TRBD2 (6 bases). This CDR3 comprises 14 residues. V was clipped by 9 bases and J by 2 bases, with 17 bases between them. The V gene's germline CDR1 is MNHEY and CDR2 SVGAGI. The CDR3 DNA follows: TGTGCCAGTAGATCGGGACTCAACGCCTACGAGCAGTACTTC. Translated: CASRSGLNAYEQYF.

The sample holds one count of this clonotype. This sequence joins TRBV13 and TRBJ1-2, with TRBD1 matching 10 bases. CDR1 is PRHDT, CDR2 FYEKMQ, per germline (reference sequence). There are 14 residues in the CDR3. The junction had 6 bases not matched to a gene; V was cut back by 5 bases and J by 6 bases. This chain's CDR3 is CASSAAGTGDGYTF. The CDR3 DNA reads TGTGCCAGCAGCGCGGCCGGGACAGGGGATGGCTACACCTTC.

The V gene is TRBV6-4, the J gene TRBJ2-1, with D possibly matching TRBD2 (6 bases). Germline V lookup: CDR1 MRHNA, CDR2 SNTAGT. The CDR3 loop spans 15 amino acids. The V gene lost 3 bases and the J gene lost 2 bases, with 11 bases spanning the gap. The CDR3 DNA follows: TGTGCCAGCAGTGAGGACCCGGGAGCCTACAATGAGCAGTTCTTC. Its translation: CASSEDPGAYNEQFF.

The J gene is TRBJ2-1, the V gene TRBV24-1, with 7 bases identical to TRBD1. V was pared by 3 bases and J by 8 bases, with 6 bases of the junction left unmatched. CDR3 length: 14 amino acids. CDR1 and CDR2 from the germline V gene are KGHDR and SFDVKD. The CDR3 sequence is CATSDTVGGDEQFF. The CDR3 DNA reads as TGTGCCACCAGTGATACCGTAGGGGGCGATGAGCAGTTCTTC.

In its sample, this clonotype was seen once. The chain combines TRBV7-9 with TRBJ2-6; D call uncertain. CDR1 is SEHNR and CDR2 is FQNEAQ in the germline V gene (reference sequence). Trimming pared 8 bases from V and 2 bases from J, leaving 7 bases between. The CDR3 totals 13 residues. This CDR3 reads CASAFPGANVLTF. DNA for the CDR3: TGTGCCAGCGCCTTTCCTGGGGCCAACGTCCTGACTTTC.

This clonotype was detected only a few times. The V call is TRBV13, the J call TRBJ1-1, with D perhaps TRBD1 (6 bases). V was pared by 2 bases and J by 7 bases, with 11 bases between. The CDR3 has 13 amino acids. Germline-derived CDR1 and CDR2 are PRHDT and FYEKMQ (reference sequence). This chain's CDR3 is CASSLSGGSEAFF. The CDR3 DNA reads as TGTGCCAGCAGCTTAAGTGGGGGCAGTGAAGCTTTCTTT.

The V call is TRBV30, the J call TRBJ1-1; no reliable D call. The germline V gene has CDR1 GTSNPN and CDR2 SVGIG (reference sequence). This CDR3 has 13 amino acids. The V gene lost 1 base and the J gene lost 0 bases, with 6 bases spanning the gap. The CDR3 region has the DNA TGTGCCTGGAGTGGCCAGATGAACACTGAAGCTTTCTTT. Translation: CAWSGQMNTEAFF. Drawing the rest from reference TRBV30 and TRBJ1-1, the complete variable domain is SQTIHQWPATLVQPVGSPLSLECTVEGTSNPNLYWYRQAAGRGLQLLFYSVGIGQISSEVPQNLSASRPQDRQFILSSKKLLLSDSGFYLCAWSGQMNTEAFFGQGTRLTVV.

The chain employs TRBV5-4 and TRBJ2-5; the match to TRBD2 covers 8 bases. The germline gives CDR1 SGHNT, CDR2 YYREEE (reference sequence). The CDR3 sequence is 18 residues long. V shed 4 bases and J 2 bases; nucleotides not matched to a gene: 16. The CDR3: CASSIPAGGGFNQETQYF. The DNA for the CDR3 is TGTGCCAGCAGCATCCCAGCCGGGGGGGGCTTTAATCAAGAGACCCAGTACTTC.

This chain's CDR3 is CASSQLSGLAYEQYF. The DNA of the CDR3 is TGTGCCAGCAGCCAACTCTCGGGACTAGCATACGAGCAGTACTTC. This chain links TRBV14 with TRBJ2-7; 9 bases match TRBD2. V was clipped by 2 bases and J by 4 bases; unmatched bases: 6. Germline-derived CDR1 and CDR2 are SGHDN and FVKESK. This CDR3 has 15 residues.

This chain joins TRBV4-1 and TRBJ2-7; TRBD1 agrees at 7 bases. After removal of 0 bases from V and 3 bases from J, the junction contained 8 bases not matched to a gene. Germline assignment: CDR1 MGHRA and CDR2 YSYEKL. The CDR3 consists of 16 residues. In nucleotides, the CDR3 is TGCGCCAGCAGCCAAGAGTGGCCGGGACAGTACTACGAGCAGTACTTC. Translated: CASSQEWPGQYYEQYF.

J is TRBJ2-5 and V is TRBV5-4, with TRBD1 matching 8 bases. This CDR3 is 15 amino acids long. The V segment lost 3 bases and the J segment 0 bases; nucleotides outside the gene matches: 4. From germline, CDR1 is SGHNT and CDR2 YYREEE (reference sequence). The CDR3 region has the DNA TGTGCCAGCAGCTACGGACAGGGCTACCAAGAGACCCAGTACTTC. Translation gives CASSYGQGYQETQYF.

The rearrangement joins TRBV3-1 to TRBJ1-5; weak D call: TRBD1 (5 bases). CDR1 and CDR2 (germline): LGHDT, YNNKEL (reference sequence). V was shortened by 0 bases and J by 3 bases, with 15 bases between the two germline ends. The CDR3 runs to 17 residues. CDR3 nucleotides: TGTGCCAGCAGCCAAGAACCCTTAGGGGTTGCCAATCAGCCCCAGCATTTT. Its protein is CASSQEPLGVANQPQHF.

The chain recombines TRBV30 with TRBJ2-2; tentatively, D is TRBD2 (5 bases). V lost 0 bases and J 6 bases, leaving 14 bases between the germline ends. Germline CDR1 and CDR2: GTSNPN and SVGIG (reference sequence). The CDR3 covers 15 residues. The CDR3 DNA reads as TGTGCCTGGAGTGTACTCGGGGTTGGCGCCGGGGAGCTGTTTTTT. As protein: CAWSVLGVGAGELFF.

This sequence joins TRBV6-6 and TRBJ2-3, with D tentatively TRBD1 (6 bases). Germline lookup yields CDR1 MNHNY and CDR2 SVGAGI (reference sequence). V lost 2 bases and J lost 1, with 7 bases in between. The CDR3 runs to 14 residues. Here the CDR3 DNA reads TGTGCCAGCAGTTACGGGGGCGGCACAGATACGCAGTATTTT. Its translation is CASSYGGGTDTQYF.

The chain links TRBV12-3 or TRBV12-4 to TRBJ2-6, with D unresolved. V was cut by 4 bases and J by 0 bases, with 16 bases left in between. The CDR3 extends over 18 amino acids. As DNA, the CDR3 is TGTGCCAGCAGTTCCCCCAAGGGTTTGAGCTCTGGGGCCAACGTCCTGACTTTC. Protein: CASSSPKGLSSGANVLTF.